This T cell receptor beta chain was identified during a study of blood T cell repertoires in COVID-19. Measured with immunoSEQ multiplex PCR; TCRdb has only the in-frame clones, and not every one. The table shows about 140,000 clones, with approximately 83% occurring only once. This CDR3 has 12 residues. Trimming removed 6 bases from V and 4 bases from J, with 10 bases in between. This clone was counted between two and nine times. This sample also contains other DNA sequences that code for the same CDR3. The chain uses TRBV12-3 or TRBV12-4 and TRBJ2-7, with D tentatively TRBD1 (6 bases). Sequences were obtained from peripheral blood. This clonotype originated in a woman aged 55-70 years with acute or convalescent COVID-19. The CDR3 region is CASSPGQYEQYF. CDR3 sequence (DNA): TGTGCCAGCAGCCCCGGACAGTACGAGCAGTACTTC.